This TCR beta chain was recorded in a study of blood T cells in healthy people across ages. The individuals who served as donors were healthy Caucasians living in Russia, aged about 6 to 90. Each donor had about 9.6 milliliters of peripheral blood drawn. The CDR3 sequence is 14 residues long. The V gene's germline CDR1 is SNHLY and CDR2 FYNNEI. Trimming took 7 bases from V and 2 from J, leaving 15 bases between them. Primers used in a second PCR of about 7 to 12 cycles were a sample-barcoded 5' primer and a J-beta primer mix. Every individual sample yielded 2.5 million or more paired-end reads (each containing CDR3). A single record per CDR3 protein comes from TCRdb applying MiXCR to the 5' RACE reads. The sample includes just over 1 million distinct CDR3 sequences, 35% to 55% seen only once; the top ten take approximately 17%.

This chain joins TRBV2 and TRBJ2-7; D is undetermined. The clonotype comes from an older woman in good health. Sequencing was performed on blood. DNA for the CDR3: TGTGCCAGCATAGGCCGACCTATAGCCTACGAGCAGTACTTC. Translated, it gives CASIGRPIAYEQYF. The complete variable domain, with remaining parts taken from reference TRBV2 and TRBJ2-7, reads EPEVTQTPSHQVTQMGQEVILRCVPISNHLYFYWYRQILGQKVEFLVSFYNNEISEKSEIFDDQFSVERPDGSNFTLKIRSTKLEDSAMYFCASIGRPIAYEQYFGPGTRLTVT.